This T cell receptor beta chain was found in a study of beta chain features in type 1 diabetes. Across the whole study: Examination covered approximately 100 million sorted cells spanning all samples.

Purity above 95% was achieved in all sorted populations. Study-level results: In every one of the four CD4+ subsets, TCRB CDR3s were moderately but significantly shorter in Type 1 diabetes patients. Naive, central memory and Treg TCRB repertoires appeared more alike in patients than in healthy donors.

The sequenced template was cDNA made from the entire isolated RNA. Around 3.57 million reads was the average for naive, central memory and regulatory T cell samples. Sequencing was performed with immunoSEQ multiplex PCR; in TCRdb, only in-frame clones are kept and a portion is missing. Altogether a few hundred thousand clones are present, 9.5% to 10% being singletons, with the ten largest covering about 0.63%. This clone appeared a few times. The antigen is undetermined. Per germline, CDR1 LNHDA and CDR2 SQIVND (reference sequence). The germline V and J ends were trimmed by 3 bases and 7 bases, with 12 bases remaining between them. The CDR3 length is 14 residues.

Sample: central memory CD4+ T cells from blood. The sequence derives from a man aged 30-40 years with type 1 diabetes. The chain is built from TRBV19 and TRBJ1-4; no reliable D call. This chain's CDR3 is CASSIGVGPEKLFF. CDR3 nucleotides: TGTGCCAGTAGTATCGGCGTAGGCCCTGAAAAACTGTTTTTT.